A single sample is the source of the 9 T cell receptor beta chains below, sequenced in a study of a mutant IDH1 vaccine in newly diagnosed glioma. TCRdb's table, derived via immunoSEQ multiplex PCR, lists solely in-frame clones and lacks some. The sample consists of about 42,000 clones, 65% to 90% of them appearing once. Time point denoted: week 35, safety follow-up. Vaccinated patients received 300 ug of mutant IDH1 20-mer peptide per dose, with topical imiquimod. For these TCRs, the target antigens are not known. The specimen comprised PBMCs, sampled from a glioma patient whose treatment included an IDH1 peptide vaccine. The receptors here all came from a woman aged 50 to 60 with glioma.

The chain carries TRBV30 and TRBJ2-5, with 10 bases fitting TRBD1. The CDR3 length is 13 residues. In germline, CDR1 is GTSNPN, CDR2 SVGIG (reference sequence). J was trimmed by 4 bases and V by 7 bases; bases with no gene match: 6. Here the CDR3 DNA reads TGTGCCTTGGACAGGGGGATCGGAGAGACCCAGTACTTC. Its translation: CALDRGIGETQYF.

V is TRBV28 and J is TRBJ1-2; D unresolved. V was pared by 2 bases and J by 3 bases, with 13 bases between. Germline-derived CDR1 and CDR2 are MDHEN and SYDVKM. The CDR3 has 15 residues. CDR3: CASSLSQDGYYGYTF. CDR3 nucleotide sequence: TGTGCCAGCAGTTTAAGCCAAGACGGATACTATGGCTACACCTTC.

The rearrangement links TRBV5-1 to TRBJ1-1, with 8 bases aligning to TRBD1. V trimming: 0 bases; J trimming: 3 bases; junction bases outside the gene matches: 4. This CDR3 has 15 residues. The V gene's germline CDR1 is SGHRS and CDR2 YFSETQ. CDR3 coding DNA: TGCGCCAGCAGCTTGGGGACAGGGATGGACACTGAAGCTTTCTTT. It yields the protein CASSLGTGMDTEAFF.

This clone appeared a few times. The chain couples TRBV19 to TRBJ1-1; possibly TRBD1 for D (5 bases). This CDR3 is 16 amino acids long. Trimming left V 1 base short and J 2 bases short, with 14 bases between. CDR1 is LNHDA, CDR2 SQIVND, per germline (reference sequence). The CDR3 DNA sequence: TGTGCCAGTAGTATAGTCCGGCGGGACGGCAACACTGAAGCTTTCTTT. Protein sequence: CASSIVRRDGNTEAFF.

J is TRBJ2-7 and V is TRBV5-8; TRBD1 matches at 7 bases. V dropped 0 bases and J dropped 0; count of bases not matched to a gene: 6. Germline-derived CDR1 and CDR2 are SGHTS and YDEGEE. This CDR3 has 16 residues. DNA of the CDR3: TGTGCCAGCAGCTTGGTTAGGGGGCTATCCTCCTACGAGCAGTACTTC. It codes for CASSLVRGLSSYEQYF. The whole variable domain, filled in from reference TRBV5-8 and TRBJ2-7, reads EAGVTQSPTHLIKTRGQQATLRCSPISGHTSVYWYQQALGLGLQFLLWYDEGEERNRGNFPPRFSGRQFPNYSSELNVNALELEDSALYLCASSLVRGLSSYEQYFGPGTRLTVT.

The CDR3 is CASTLGGRETQYF. Here the CDR3 DNA reads TGTGCCAGCACCTTAGGGGGCAGGGAGACCCAGTACTTC. This chain connects TRBV2 to TRBJ2-5, with 7 bases lining up with TRBD1. Per germline, CDR1 SNHLY and CDR2 FYNNEI. The CDR3 sequence is 13 residues long. After removal of 7 bases from V and 5 bases from J, the junction contained 7 bases not matched to a gene.

The chain carries TRBV6-5 and TRBJ1-1; a weak D match, TRBD1 (6 bases). Trimming stripped 6 bases from V and 0 bases from J, with 11 bases between. Germline CDR1 MNHEY, CDR2 SVGAGI. There are 14 residues in the CDR3. The CDR3 protein is CASSFQGLNTEAFF. DNA of the CDR3: TGTGCCAGCAGCTTCCAGGGGTTGAACACTGAAGCTTTCTTT.

The chain has TRBV29-1 and TRBJ1-2; 9 nucleotides line up with TRBD1. V trimming: 4 bases; J trimming: 8 bases; junction bases outside the gene matches: 5. Germline V gene sequence: CDR1 SQVTM, CDR2 ANQGSEA. The CDR3 is 12 amino acids. The CDR3 loop is CSVAGQGRGYTF. The DNA for the CDR3 is TGCAGCGTTGCGGGACAGGGCCGCGGCTACACCTTC.

The chain couples TRBV5-1 to TRBJ2-5; 8 bases are a match to TRBD2. Per the germline V gene, CDR1 is SGHRS and CDR2 is YFSETQ. V dropped 4 bases and J dropped 7; count of bases not matched to a gene: 18. This CDR3 region has 17 residues. The CDR3 region has the DNA TGCGCCAGCAGCAGGGGCGCTTTGAGCGGGGGTGATGGGACCCAGTACTTC. Protein: CASSRGALSGGDGTQYF.